The subject of this entry is one TCR beta chain. The antigen is not known. Participants with HIV, all of them, were treated in the United States. These data originate in a study of long-term antiretroviral therapy in people with HIV. Findings and caveats of the study: The study collected no data on ART adherence, viral resistance or therapy changes.

Sequencing used immunoSEQ v3.0 at survey level. Repertoires were generated with immunoSEQ multiplex PCR, while TCRdb's copy carries only in-frame clones and drops some. This repertoire shows around 40,000 clones, approximately 86% found once; its top ten account for around 3.9%. CDR3 size: 16 residues. V gave up 1 base and J gave up 0 bases, with 10 bases separating them. Germline CDR1 and CDR2: MNHEY and SVGAGI. V and J are TRBV6-5 and TRBJ1-3; D unresolved. The sequencing used unsorted PBMCs, collected just before starting antiretroviral therapy. The TCR sequence derives from a young woman with HIV. The chain's CDR3 is CASSYFSGISGNTIYF. CDR3 bases: TGTGCCAGCAGTTACTTCAGCGGGATCTCTGGAAACACCATATATTTT.